This T cell receptor (beta chain) was profiled in a study of T cells in tumors after PD-1 blockade. About the research overall: Prior checkpoint blockade, systemic immunosuppressant use, or anti-cancer therapy within 4 weeks excluded patients.

TCRdb's table, derived via immunoSEQ multiplex PCR, lists solely in-frame clones and lacks some. Altogether around 46,000 clones are present, just under 80% being singletons, with the ten largest covering over 15%. The V gene's germline CDR1 is MDHEN and CDR2 SYDVKM. V gave up 3 bases and J gave up 1 base, with 10 bases separating them. CDR3 length: 15 residues. This specimen was PBMCs, taken before anti-PD-1 treatment. V gene TRBV28 combines with J gene TRBJ2-1, with no clear D. The clonotype was recovered from a human donor with basal cell carcinoma. Here the CDR3 DNA reads TGTGCCAGCAGTTTTTACGCGGAATCCTACAATGAGCAGTTCTTC. It codes for CASSFYAESYNEQFF.